A selection of T cell receptor beta chains follows, all from one sample in a study of T-cell memory formation after mild COVID-19. Via MiXCR, TCRdb re-called the 5' RACE reads, giving one row per CDR3 protein. The table has approximately 400,000 distinct CDR3 sequences, roughly 17% seen once. The sample consisted of PBMCs or a T cell subset sorted from them (not recorded which). The receptors shown here come from a young man who had mild COVID-19 (a few samples of this study predate the infection). Cell type and time point are not known. Each CDR3 is given with its conserved first and last residue. A D gene is named only where the DNA matches it firmly. Not every row has a clone size; where given, it reads once, few, many or a size class.

TRBV20-1,TRBJ1-1,.,TRBD1,TGCAGTGCTACACCCGGGACAGGGGGCTTCGCTGAAGCTTTCTTT,CSATPGTGGFAEAFF
TRBV4-1,TRBJ1-5,many,.,TGCGCCAGCACAAGTCTGGAGGGCCAGCCCCAGCATTTT,CASTSLEGQPQHF
TRBV6-5,TRBJ1-1,.,.,TGTGCCAGCAGTTACTCCGTCCATGATGGAGCTTTCTTT,CASSYSVHDGAFF
TRBV4-3,TRBJ2-1,few,.,TGCGCCAGTAGAAAGCCGGGGCACAATGAGCAGTTCTTC,CASRKPGHNEQFF
TRBV28,TRBJ1-4,.,.,TGTGCCAGCATCGGAGCTTCCCGGGGGAATGAAAAACTGTTTTTT,CASIGASRGNEKLFF
TRBV20-1,TRBJ2-5,few,.,TGCAGTGCTAGAATGCGGCGTATTATAGAGACCCAGTACTTC,CSARMRRIIETQYF
TRBV30,TRBJ2-2,once,.,TGTGCCTGGAGGACACTTTCCACCGGGGAGCTGTTTTTT,CAWRTLSTGELFF
TRBV25-1,TRBJ2-5,few,.,TGTGCCAGCAGTGAAAAGACCCAGTACTTC,CASSEKTQYF
TRBV7-9,TRBJ1-5,few,TRBD1,TGTGCCAGCAGCGCCACAGGGGGACTTCAGCCCCAGCATTTT,CASSATGGLQPQHF
TRBV18,TRBJ1-2,.,TRBD1,TGTGCCAGCTCACCTCGACAGGGTGACTATGGCTACACCTTC,CASSPRQGDYGYTF
TRBV9,TRBJ2-3,few,.,TGTGCCAGCAGCGCCCATCTTGTCGTAGATACGCAGTATTTT,CASSAHLVVDTQYF
TRBV5-1,TRBJ1-4,few,.,TGCGCCAGCAGCGGGGGACCAGGGGAAAAACTGTTTTTT,CASSGGPGEKLFF
TRBV7-9,TRBJ2-5,.,TRBD2,TGTGCCAGCAGCTACACGGGGGGGCGTCTACTAGAGACCCAGTACTTC,CASSYTGGRLLETQYF
TRBV7-8,TRBJ2-1,few,TRBD2,TGTGCCAGCAGCCGTGGGACTAGCGGGGGTAATGAGCAGTTCTTC,CASSRGTSGGNEQFF
TRBV20-1,TRBJ2-5,many,.,TGCAGTGCTAGAGATGAGGGATCTCAAGAGACCCAGTACTTC,CSARDEGSQETQYF
TRBV15,TRBJ2-7,few,TRBD2,TGTGCCACCAGCAGAGAGGTCGCAGGGAGGGCACGGTACTTC,CATSREVAGRARYF
TRBV6-5,TRBJ1-5,.,.,TGTGCCAGCAGTGGCGGGGGACGCGATCAGCCCCAGCATTTT,CASSGGGRDQPQHF
TRBV7-9,TRBJ2-1,.,TRBD1,TGTGCCAGCAGCCCCAGGGGGCAGTTAGGCAATGAGCAGTTCTTC,CASSPRGQLGNEQFF
TRBV9,TRBJ2-3,.,.,TGTGCCAGCAGCCCTTCTGCAGCCAGCACAGATACGCAGTATTTT,CASSPSAASTDTQYF
TRBV14,TRBJ1-2,.,.,TGTGCCAGCAGCCAAGGAAACGGGGCCTGGGGCTATGGCTACACCTTC,CASSQGNGAWGYGYTF
TRBV7-8,TRBJ2-7,.,.,TGTGCCAGCAGCTTAGAAGGCAAGAATAACTACGAGCAGTACTTC,CASSLEGKNNYEQYF
TRBV10-3,TRBJ1-2,few,.,TGTGCCATCAGGCGAGAAGGCAACCGCTATGGCTACACCTTC,CAIRREGNRYGYTF
TRBV2,TRBJ1-1,.,.,TGTGCCAGCAGTCGAGGGGTATTGGACAACACTGAAGCTTTCTTT,CASSRGVLDNTEAFF
TRBV12-3/TRBV12-4,TRBJ2-2,many,TRBD2,TGTGCCAGCAGTCTCCGAGGCGGGCTAGCGGGGACCGGGGAGCTGTTTTTT,CASSLRGGLAGTGELFF
TRBV10-1,TRBJ1-2,.,.,TGCGCCGGCGCGGGGGGTGCGGGAGGCTACACCTTC,CAGAGGAGGYTF
TRBV19,TRBJ1-1,.,TRBD1,TGTGCCAGTAGGCGGGACAGACTCGCCTCTGAAGCTTTCTTT,CASRRDRLASEAFF
TRBV7-9,TRBJ1-3,few,.,TGTGCCAGCAGCCCCGGGACTTCTGGAAACACCATATATTTT,CASSPGTSGNTIYF
TRBV5-5,TRBJ1-2,few,.,TGTGCCACCAGCCCGCGGGGCACGGGCTACACCTTC,CATSPRGTGYTF
TRBV5-6,TRBJ2-3,.,.,TGTGCCAGCCGATCCCCCGGTGATACGCAGTATTTT,CASRSPGDTQYF
TRBV11-2,TRBJ2-5,few,.,TGTGCCAGCAGCTTAGAATTCCCATTCGAAGAGACCCAGTACTTC,CASSLEFPFEETQYF
TRBV5-1,TRBJ2-1,many,.,TGCGCCAGCAGCTTGCCGGTCCTAGCGAACAATGAGCAGTTCTTC,CASSLPVLANNEQFF
TRBV5-1,TRBJ2-1,few,.,TGCGCCAGCAGCTTGGATCCACGGGCTAGCTCCTACAATGAGCAGTTCTTC,CASSLDPRASSYNEQFF
TRBV30,TRBJ1-2,.,.,TGTGCCTGCCAACAGAGTAACTATGGCTACACCTTC,CACQQSNYGYTF
TRBV6-2/TRBV6-3,TRBJ2-2,few,.,TGTGCCAGCGGCAGGGGGGCCGGGGAGCTGTTTTTT,CASGRGAGELFF
TRBV24-1,TRBJ2-3,few,.,TGTGCCACCAGTTGGGCCCGGGATAGCACAGATACGCAGTATTTT,CATSWARDSTDTQYF
TRBV7-9,TRBJ1-4,.,.,TGTGCCAGCAGCGAGGTCAGGGGTTCGGGTGAAAAACTGTTTTTT,CASSEVRGSGEKLFF